One and the same sample provided the 2 T cell receptor beta chains below, sequenced in a study of blood T cell repertoires in COVID-19. Sequencing used immunoSEQ multiplex PCR; TCRdb keeps in-frame clones, though not all of them. The sample comprises 150,000 to 200,000 clones, roughly 80% of which are singletons, and about 8.4% rests with the top ten. Sequenced: peripheral blood. These receptors were taken from a woman aged 70-85 years with acute or convalescent COVID-19.

V usage is TRBV6-1 and J usage is TRBJ1-2; a weak D match, TRBD1 (6 bases). CDR1 and CDR2 from the germline V gene are MNHNS and SASEGT. V dropped 3 bases and J dropped 0 bases, with 11 bases sitting between them. CDR3 size: 15 residues. Here the CDR3 DNA reads TGTGCCAGCAGTGATCAGGGGTTATCTAACTATGGCTACACCTTC. Protein sequence: CASSDQGLSNYGYTF.

The rearrangement links TRBV7-2 to TRBJ1-1; D is unresolved. The germline CDR1 and CDR2 sequences are SGHTA and FQGNSA. The V end was cut by 0 bases, the J end by 3 bases, with 11 bases between. This CDR3 is built from 15 residues. In DNA, the CDR3 is TGTGCCAGCAGCTTAGCGTCCGGGTGGGACACTGAAGCTTTCTTT. It codes for CASSLASGWDTEAFF.